This T cell receptor beta chain was identified during a study of T-cell reconstitution after alpha-beta-depleted transplantation in children. A library of TCRbeta sequences, prepared with unique molecular identifiers, was generated. TCRdb re-derived calls from the PCR reads in MiXCR, one entry per CDR3 protein. In the table there are fewer than 90,000 distinct CDR3 sequences, approximately 7.4% of which are singletons. With 1 base removed from V and 1 base from J, the gap between germline ends came to 7 bases. The CDR3 runs 15 residues. Germline CDR1 reads PRHDT; CDR2 reads FYEKMQ (reference sequence). The table lists this clonotype with many counts.

The source material was PBMCs from the stem cell graft donor, sampled from the stem cell graft. This TCR came from a human donor who donated a stem cell graft to a child with acute lymphoblastic leukemia. The chain recombines TRBV13 with TRBJ2-2; D remains ambiguous. The CDR3 region has the DNA TGTGCCAGCAGCTTAGCCCCCAGGAACACCGGGGAGCTGTTTTTT. This encodes CASSLAPRNTGELFF.